Listed below are T cell receptor beta chains from one sample, sequenced in a study of beta chain features in type 1 diabetes. Here immunoSEQ multiplex PCR was the method, and the copy in TCRdb shows in-frame clones only, minus some. Of a few hundred thousand clones detected, roughly 9.8% appear once; the ten largest clones hold over 0.45%. Sequenced input: central memory CD4+ T cells from blood. The receptors shown here come from a man younger than 45 with type 1 diabetes. Both conserved end residues are part of each CDR3. The D gene is left open where the match is weak. A row's size may be missing; if present it is once, few, many or a size class.

V gene	J gene	clone size	D gene	CDR3 protein	CDR3 DNA
TRBV29-1	TRBJ2-1	few	.	CSAVSRNYNEQFF	TGCAGCGCAGTTAGTAGAAATTACAATGAGCAGTTCTTC
TRBV27	TRBJ2-7	.	TRBD2	CASSSRGALAGGRIYEQYF	TGTGCCAGCAGTTCGAGGGGGGCACTAGCGGGAGGACGAATCTACGAGCAGTACTTC
TRBV27	TRBJ2-1	few	TRBD1	CASSRSPGQGARNEQFF	TGTGCCAGCAGTCGGTCTCCGGGACAGGGGGCCCGGAATGAGCAGTTCTTC
TRBV7-6	TRBJ1-3	.	.	CASSTNPAVESGNTIYF	TGTGCCAGCAGCACGAACCCAGCGGTCGAGTCTGGAAACACCATATATTTT
TRBV28	TRBJ2-7	.	TRBD1	CASSGDSASYEQYF	TGTGCCAGCAGTGGGGACAGTGCATCCTACGAGCAGTACTTC
TRBV4-2	TRBJ2-5	few	.	CASSQQGWETQYF	TGTGCCAGCAGCCAACAGGGCTGGGAGACCCAGTACTTC
TRBV5-1	TRBJ1-1	few	.	CASRGSGSGTEAFF	TGCGCCAGCCGCGGATCAGGATCGGGCACTGAAGCTTTCTTT
TRBV10-3	TRBJ2-7	few	TRBD1	CAISERGTGAYEQYF	TGTGCCATCAGTGAGCGGGGGACAGGGGCCTACGAGCAGTACTTC
TRBV7-9	TRBJ2-1	.	.	CASSLHEGGWNEQFF	TGTGCCAGCAGCTTACATGAGGGCGGGTGGAATGAGCAGTTCTTC
TRBV11-2	TRBJ2-1	.	TRBD2	CASSLEAGGPNEQFF	TGTGCCAGCAGCTTAGAAGCGGGAGGTCCAAATGAGCAGTTCTTC
TRBV10-3	TRBJ2-7	.	.	CAISESAAVHEQYF	TGTGCCATCAGTGAATCGGCGGCCGTCCACGAGCAGTACTTC
TRBV5-1	TRBJ2-1	.	TRBD2	CASSLLAGVDNEQFF	TGCGCCAGCAGCTTACTAGCGGGAGTTGACAATGAGCAGTTCTTC
TRBV27	TRBJ1-2	few	TRBD1	CASREGAENYGYTF	TGTGCCAGCAGAGAGGGGGCGGAGAACTATGGCTACACCTTC
TRBV27	TRBJ2-3	.	.	CASSLAGTTDTQYF	TGTGCCAGCAGTTTAGCGGGGACCACAGATACGCAGTATTTT
TRBV28	TRBJ2-3	.	.	CASSTGAGEGDTQYF	TGTGCCAGCAGTACGGGGGCGGGAGAAGGAGATACGCAGTATTTT
TRBV7-2	TRBJ2-1	many	TRBD2	CASRRGGGSYNEQFF	TGTGCCAGCAGGCGGGGCGGGGGCTCCTACAATGAGCAGTTCTTC
TRBV18	TRBJ2-2	few	TRBD1	CASQPGTGNTGELFF	TGTGCCAGCCAACCCGGGACAGGGAACACCGGGGAGCTGTTTTTT
TRBV11-3	TRBJ2-5	.	.	CASSLEAGGETQYF	TGTGCCAGCAGCTTAGAGGCAGGGGGGGAGACCCAGTACTTC
TRBV5-5	TRBJ1-2	few	.	CASSWQGRPDYGYTF	TGTGCCAGCAGCTGGCAGGGACGACCCGACTATGGCTACACCTTC
TRBV5-1	TRBJ2-5	few	TRBD2	CASSRSGRSETQYF	TGCGCCAGCAGCCGTAGCGGGAGGAGTGAGACCCAGTACTTC
TRBV11-2	TRBJ2-4	few	TRBD1	CASSSRTGYRYF	TGTGCCAGCAGCTCGCGGACAGGGTATAGGTACTTC
TRBV4-2	TRBJ2-5	.	TRBD1	CASSRTGVVQETQYF	TGTGCCAGCAGCCGTACAGGGGTGGTTCAAGAGACCCAGTACTTC
TRBV7-2	TRBJ2-1	many	.	CASSLDPTVSYNEQFF	TGTGCCAGCAGCTTGGATCCGACAGTCTCCTACAATGAGCAGTTCTTC
TRBV6-6	TRBJ2-7	few	.	CASSYFQGQGEQYF	TGTGCCAGCAGTTACTTTCAGGGGCAGGGCGAGCAGTACTTC
TRBV9	TRBJ2-7	.	.	CASSVMAGNHYEQYF	TGTGCCAGCAGCGTGATGGCGGGAAACCACTACGAGCAGTACTTC
TRBV4-3	TRBJ1-5	few	TRBD1	CASSLRTGGNQPQHF	TGCGCCAGCAGCCTCCGGACAGGCGGCAATCAGCCCCAGCATTTT
TRBV6-1	TRBJ2-7	.	.	CASSRTGYEQYF	TGTGCCAGCAGTCGTACCGGCTACGAGCAGTACTTC
TRBV7-9	TRBJ2-2	.	.	CASRAGLNDGELFF	TGTGCCAGCAGAGCTGGCCTTAACGACGGGGAGCTGTTTTTT
TRBV29-1	TRBJ2-7	few	.	CSVEKGQGLYEQYF	TGCAGCGTTGAAAAGGGACAAGGCCTCTACGAGCAGTACTTC
TRBV4-2	TRBJ2-3	few	TRBD2	CASSQESGRDTQYF	TGTGCCAGCAGCCAAGAAAGCGGGAGGGATACGCAGTATTTT
TRBV6-5	TRBJ2-7	few	.	CASRNGGTGTYEQYF	TGTGCCAGCAGAAACGGGGGGACAGGTACCTACGAGCAGTACTTC
TRBV9	TRBJ2-3	.	TRBD2	CASSVGRLAGAQITDTQYF	TGTGCCAGCAGCGTCGGTAGGCTAGCGGGAGCTCAAATCACAGATACGCAGTATTTT
TRBV11-1	TRBJ2-5	few	.	CASSFGQGLRETQYF	TGTGCCAGCAGCTTTGGGCAGGGGTTGCGAGAGACCCAGTACTTC
TRBV10-3	TRBJ2-3	few	.	CAISLPGTDTQYF	TGTGCCATCAGCCTCCCAGGCACAGATACGCAGTATTTT
TRBV10-1	TRBJ2-5	.	TRBD1	CASSRSGTGPQETQYF	TGCGCCAGCAGCAGATCCGGGACAGGTCCCCAAGAGACCCAGTACTTC
TRBV19	TRBJ2-4	.	TRBD1	CASRDRGDIQYF	TGTGCCAGCAGGGACAGGGGTGACATTCAGTACTTC